This T cell receptor beta chain emerged from a study of early T cells in non-severe SARS-CoV-2 infection. Study-wide context: Bulk RNA taken from unsorted whole blood was sequenced, leaving chains unpaired. General study results and limits: Matching with VDJdb favored anti-spike CD8 responses (missing private and CD4 specificities).

A remark on this clonotype: Its antigen is not known.

Individual cDNA molecules received unique molecular identifiers. Via MiXCR, TCRdb re-called the 5' RACE reads, giving one row per CDR3 protein. In the table there are roughly 66,000 distinct CDR3 sequences, roughly 10% of which are singletons. The CDR3 consists of 15 residues. V shed 6 bases, J shed 5 bases, and the junction held 8 bases outside the gene matches. Sequencing input: whole blood. This chain links TRBV12-3 or TRBV12-4 with TRBJ2-7, with 12 bases lining up with TRBD2. This sequence originates from an adult who was a healthcare worker with PCR-confirmed SARS-CoV-2 infection or an uninfected control (not recorded which). The CDR3 DNA follows: TGTGCCAGCAGAGCCACTAGCGGGAGGTGGGACGAGCAGTACTTC. Amino acid sequence: CASRATSGRWDEQYF.